This paragraph covers one TCR beta chain sequence. Its matching antigen is unknown. The germline V gene encodes CDR1 MRHNA and CDR2 SNTAGT. With 5 bases removed from V and 4 bases from J, the gap between germline ends came to 11 bases. The CDR3 contains 13 residues. At the survey level, the v3.0 immunoSEQ assay was run. Samples were sequenced targeting roughly 40,000-50,000 T-cell genomes each. The protocol was immunoSEQ multiplex PCR, while the TCRdb copy is restricted to in-frame clones and leaves out a portion. The sample carries 31,000 or so clones, approximately 86% recorded once. This record comes from a study of long-term antiretroviral therapy in people with HIV. Points from the study as a whole: Narrower CDR3 length ranges marked HIV repertoires relative to controls. Within the repertoire, clones expanded before ART were dominant at all time points.

At minimum, one pre-ART and two post-ART PBMC samples were obtained from each donor. Sequenced material: unsorted PBMCs, taken 5 years before starting antiretroviral therapy. The chain links TRBV6-4 to TRBJ1-2, with D possibly TRBD1 on 5 matching bases. The receptor comes from a man aged 45-65 years with HIV. The chain's CDR3 is CASSKGRTYGYTF. CDR3 in DNA: TGTGCCAGCAGTAAGGGACGGACCTATGGCTACACCTTC.